The 30 T cell receptor beta chains below come from one sample, sequenced in a study of blood T cell repertoires in COVID-19. Profiling relied on immunoSEQ multiplex PCR, and the TCRdb table lists in-frame clones only, not all of them. The table has around 250,000 clones, about 82% seen once. Specimen: peripheral blood. The receptors here all came from a woman aged 80 or over with COVID-19, enrolled during active disease.

A few counts support this clone. The chain is built from TRBV18 and TRBJ2-3; TRBD2 matches at 10 bases. Germline trimming cut 2 bases from V and 3 bases from J; bases unmatched to any gene: 8. The length of the CDR3 is 17 residues. The V gene's germline CDR1 is KGHSH and CDR2 LQKENI. The CDR3 is CASSPRGLAKATDTQYF. CDR3 coding DNA: TGTGCCAGCTCACCAAGGGGACTAGCGAAGGCTACAGATACGCAGTATTTT.

DNA for the CDR3: TGCGCCAGCAGCCAAGGGGGACTGTTCTACGAGCAGTACTTC. This translates into CASSQGGLFYEQYF. The rearrangement uses TRBV4-1 and TRBJ2-7; D might be TRBD2 (6 bases). Germline CDR1 MGHRA, CDR2 YSYEKL. The CDR3 spans 14 residues. The V gene lost 1 base and the J gene lost 3 bases, with 10 bases spanning the gap.

The CDR3 is CASSIGGTGGRETQYF. CDR3 nucleotides: TGTGCCAGTAGTATAGGTGGGACAGGGGGCCGGGAGACCCAGTACTTC. This sequence joins TRBV19 and TRBJ2-5; 12 nucleotides line up with TRBD1. Germline trimming cut 1 base from V and 5 bases from J; bases unmatched to any gene: 5. CDR1 and CDR2 from the germline V gene are LNHDA and SQIVND (reference sequence). The CDR3 extends over 16 amino acids. Using reference TRBV19 and TRBJ2-5 for the parts outside the CDR3, the full variable domain is DGGITQSPKYLFRKEGQNVTLSCEQNLNHDAMYWYRQDPGQGLRLIYYSQIVNDFQKGDIAEGYSVSREKKESFPLTVTSAQKNPTAFYLCASSIGGTGGRETQYFGPGTRLLVL.

The rearrangement uses TRBV2 and TRBJ2-3, with 7 bases aligning to TRBD1. V lost 6 bases, J lost 1 base, and 10 bases stayed unmatched. Per the germline V gene, CDR1 is SNHLY and CDR2 is FYNNEI. CDR3 length equals 16 residues. The CDR3 protein is CASRRQTGDGTDTQYF. CDR3 nucleotides: TGTGCCAGCAGGCGCCAAACAGGGGACGGCACAGATACGCAGTATTTT.

The V and J genes are TRBV6-5 and TRBJ2-4, with 8 positions matching TRBD1. The ends lost 8 bases at V and 7 bases at J; junction bases unmatched: 10. Germline values: CDR1 MNHEY, CDR2 SVGAGI. CDR3 size: 14 residues. CDR3 region: CASRPQGAGNIQYF. The CDR3 DNA reads TGTGCCAGCCGCCCCCAGGGGGCCGGGAACATTCAGTACTTC.

The table lists this clone with a count of one. The rearrangement uses TRBV30 and TRBJ2-2; 8 bases are shared with TRBD1. This CDR3 is built from 16 residues. Germline V CDR1 and CDR2: GTSNPN, SVGIG (reference sequence). V trimming: 8 bases; J trimming: 4 bases; junction bases outside the gene matches: 15. CDR3 sequence: CAASPPTGAVTGELFF. The CDR3 nucleotides read TGTGCCGCCAGCCCCCCGACAGGGGCTGTCACCGGGGAGCTGTTTTTT.

The chain carries TRBV4-1 and TRBJ1-2; D is perhaps TRBD1 (5 bases). The V gene lost 1 base and the J gene lost 5 bases, with 11 bases spanning the gap. This CDR3 spans 14 amino acids. Per germline, CDR1 MGHRA and CDR2 YSYEKL. The CDR3 here is CASSQADRLYGYTF. CDR3 nucleotide sequence: TGCGCCAGCAGCCAAGCCGACAGACTTTATGGCTACACCTTC.

The chain combines TRBV9 with TRBJ1-3, with a possible D match to TRBD1 (6 bases). Germline V gene lookup returns CDR1 SGDLS and CDR2 YYNGEE. The V and J ends lost 4 bases and 5 bases respectively, with 16 bases between them. CDR3 size: 15 residues. The CDR3 region is CASSSLPQGRNTIYF. Here the CDR3 DNA reads TGTGCCAGCAGCTCCCTTCCCCAGGGGAGAAACACCATATATTTT.

The rearrangement joins TRBV3-1 (or the pseudogene TRBV3-2) to TRBJ2-1; 13 nucleotides line up with TRBD2. Germline V gene lookup returns CDR1 LGHDT and CDR2 YNNKEL (reference sequence). The CDR3 consists of 16 residues. Germline trimming cut 4 bases from V and 2 bases from J; bases unmatched to any gene: 2. This chain's CDR3 is CASSLGTSGAYNEQFF. DNA for the CDR3: TGTGCCAGCAGCCTGGGGACTAGCGGGGCCTACAATGAGCAGTTCTTC.

This clone has only one observation. This chain uses TRBV21-1 with TRBJ2-7; the DNA was not compared with TRBD1, the D call given in the table. TRBV21-1 corresponds to a pseudogene. CDR3 length: 13 residues. CDR3 protein: CASNGQGPYEQYV. CDR3 DNA: TGTGCCAGCAACGGACAGGGGCCCTACGAGCAGTACGTC.

CDR3 nucleotides: TGTGCCAGCAGAACAGGGCCCGGGGAGCTGTTTTTT. Amino acid sequence: CASRTGPGELFF. The gene calls are TRBV11-2 and TRBJ2-2; tentative D call: TRBD1 (6 bases). This CDR3 spans 12 amino acids. V was pared by 6 bases and J by 6 bases, with 8 bases between. Germline V gives CDR1 SGHAT, CDR2 FQNNGV.

V gene TRBV25-1 combines with J gene TRBJ1-2, with D possibly being TRBD1 (6 bases). The germline V and J ends were trimmed by 1 base and 2 bases, with 11 bases remaining between them. In germline, CDR1 is MGHDK, CDR2 SYGVNS. There are 15 residues in the CDR3. The CDR3 spells CASSESGGRNYGYTF. The CDR3, as DNA: TGTGCCAGCAGTGAATCGGGGGGGCGGAACTATGGCTACACCTTC.

CDR3: CASSLDAGNQPQHF. The DNA for the CDR3 is TGCGCCAGCAGCTTGGACGCGGGCAATCAGCCCCAGCATTTT. The gene calls are TRBV5-1 and TRBJ1-5; D not resolved. The CDR3 has 14 amino acids. With 0 bases removed from V and 2 bases from J, the gap between germline ends came to 6 bases. Germline CDR1 SGHRS, CDR2 YFSETQ.

This rearrangement joins TRBV19 to TRBJ1-1, with D maybe TRBD1 (6 bases). This CDR3 has 16 residues. V lost 0 bases, J lost 1 base, and 12 bases lay in between. Germline V gene data show CDR1 as LNHDA and CDR2 as SQIVND (reference sequence). The CDR3 loop reads CASSIDRGQRNTEAFF. CDR3 DNA sequence: TGTGCCAGTAGTATAGACCGAGGACAGAGGAACACTGAAGCTTTCTTT.

Turning to this clone: Germline is not matched at one junction end, which may reflect a read error. The chain has TRBV14 and TRBJ1-2; D is possibly TRBD1 (5 bases). The CDR3 covers 13 residues. CDR1 and CDR2 from the germline V gene are SGHDN and FVKESK. The CDR3 nucleotides are TGTGCCAGCAGCCAAGATCCCACAGGTCAAATAAGCTTC. This codes for CASSQDPTGQISF.

This rearrangement joins TRBV19 to TRBJ2-4, with a tentative D call TRBD1 (6 bases). Between the trimmed V and J ends, which lost 4 bases and 0 bases, there was a span of 19 bases. Germline V lookup: CDR1 LNHDA, CDR2 SQIVND (reference sequence). The CDR3 length is 18 residues. CDR3 nucleotides: TGTGCCAGTAGTAAGCTCAACACAGGGATTCTAGCCAAAAACATTCAGTACTTC. Translating it yields CASSKLNTGILAKNIQYF.

CDR3 nucleotides: TGTGCCAGCTCACCATCCAGGGAATACTATGGCTACACCTTC. This gives the protein CASSPSREYYGYTF. This chain uses TRBV18 with TRBJ1-2, with D maybe TRBD1 (5 bases). CDR3 length: 14 residues. Trimming pared 2 bases from V and 3 bases from J, leaving 10 bases between. The germline CDR1 and CDR2 sequences are KGHSH and LQKENI.

V is TRBV28 and J is TRBJ1-1; a weak D match, TRBD1 (6 bases). V shed 6 bases and J shed 8 bases, with 16 bases lying between them. The CDR3 loop spans 13 amino acids. Germline V lookup: CDR1 MDHEN, CDR2 SYDVKM. This CDR3 is CASSTQGRGEAFF. The CDR3 DNA reads as TGTGCCAGCAGCACCCAGGGGCGCGGAGAAGCTTTCTTT.

This clone was observed a handful of times. V usage is TRBV24-1 and J usage is TRBJ1-5, with TRBD1 matching over 7 bases. Per germline, CDR1 KGHDR and CDR2 SFDVKD. CDR3 length equals 15 residues. V shed 3 bases and J 9 bases; nucleotides not matched to a gene: 10. CDR3 amino acids: CATSDPARQGGPQHF. The CDR3 region has the DNA TGTGCCACCAGTGATCCCGCCAGACAGGGTGGGCCCCAGCATTTT.

This clone was seen a handful of times. The chain links TRBV18 to TRBJ1-6, with D possibly being TRBD1 (6 bases). V lost 4 bases to trimming and J lost 6 bases, with 7 bases between them. Germline CDR1 KGHSH, CDR2 LQKENI. This CDR3 spans 13 amino acids. The CDR3, as DNA: TGTGCCAGCTCACAACAGGGTAATTCACCCCTCCACTTT. This sequence encodes CASSQQGNSPLHF. Full variable domain (outside the CDR3, taken from reference TRBV18 and TRBJ1-6): NAGVMQNPRHLVRRRGQEARLRCSPMKGHSHVYWYRQLPEEGLKFMVYLQKENIIDESGMPKERFSAEFPKEGPSILRIQQVVRGDSAAYFCASSQQGNSPLHFGNGTRLTVT.

In its sample, this clone was seen a few times. The rearrangement links TRBV7-9 to TRBJ1-5; possibly TRBD1 for D (6 bases). Germline assignment: CDR1 SEHNR and CDR2 FQNEAQ (reference sequence). The CDR3 is 16 residues long. Trimming cost V 5 bases and J 1 base, with 15 bases left between them. The chain's CDR3 is CASSAGGANSNQPQHF. The CDR3 nucleotides are TGTGCCAGCAGCGCCGGGGGGGCAAACAGCAATCAGCCCCAGCATTTT.

The V call is TRBV6-5, the J call TRBJ1-1; weak D call: TRBD1 (5 bases). V was trimmed by 2 bases and J by 6 bases, leaving 7 bases between them. The CDR3 is made up of 12 amino acids. Per germline, CDR1 MNHEY and CDR2 SVGAGI. In DNA, the CDR3 is TGTGCCAGCAGTTACGTCAGGGCTGAAGCTTTCTTT. Its translation is CASSYVRAEAFF.

The rearrangement links TRBV7-9 to TRBJ1-2; no clear D gene. V was pared by 8 bases and J by 3 bases, with 10 bases between. The V gene's germline CDR1 is SEHNR and CDR2 FQNEAQ (reference sequence). CDR3 length equals 12 residues. In DNA form, the CDR3 reads TGTGCCAGCGGAGGGATCGACTATGGCTACACCTTC. Protein sequence: CASGGIDYGYTF.

The chain employs TRBV4-1 and TRBJ1-4, with unresolved D. The CDR3 is 12 amino acids. Trimming took off 3 bases at V and 10 bases at J, with 9 bases between the two ends. Germline V gives CDR1 MGHRA, CDR2 YSYEKL. The CDR3 DNA follows: TGCGCCAGCAGCCAGGAAACGGGAAAACTGTTTTTT. This encodes CASSQETGKLFF.

This clone was recorded a few times. The rearrangement links TRBV27 to TRBJ1-1; D may be TRBD1 (5 bases). Germline-derived CDR1 and CDR2 are MNHEY and SMNVEV (reference sequence). V was cut by 3 bases and J by 0 bases, with 11 bases left in between. The CDR3 contains 15 residues. The CDR3: CASSFDDRLNTEAFF. The CDR3, as DNA: TGTGCCAGCAGTTTTGATGACAGACTGAACACTGAAGCTTTCTTT.

This chain joins TRBV5-5 and TRBJ2-3; 9 nucleotides match TRBD2. J was trimmed by 6 bases and V by 4 bases; bases with no gene match: 9. The length of the CDR3 is 15 residues. CDR1 and CDR2 from the germline V gene are SGHKS and YYEKEE (reference sequence). Here the CDR3 DNA reads TGTGCCAGCAGCGGACCGGGACTAGCTTCCGATACGCAGTATTTT. Protein: CASSGPGLASDTQYF.

This sequence joins TRBV5-5 and TRBJ1-1; D is perhaps TRBD1 (6 bases). Germline V gene data show CDR1 as SGHKS and CDR2 as YYEKEE (reference sequence). The CDR3 covers 15 residues. The V gene lost 3 bases and the J gene lost 2 bases, with 14 bases spanning the gap. The CDR3 coding sequence is TGTGCCAGCAGCTATTCGGACAGCCCTAACACTGAAGCTTTCTTT. This gives the protein CASSYSDSPNTEAFF.

CDR3 in DNA: TGTGCCAGTAGTAAACAGGGGGCTTATTCACCCCTCCACTTT. Translating gives CASSKQGAYSPLHF. The chain uses TRBV19 and TRBJ1-6; 9 positions agree with TRBD1. There are 14 residues in the CDR3. Germline loops: CDR1 LNHDA, CDR2 SQIVND (reference sequence). The junction had 3 bases not matched to a gene; V was cut back by 4 bases and J by 8 bases.

This chain connects TRBV6-6 to TRBJ1-5; the D gene is possibly TRBD1 (6 bases). V lost 6 bases and J lost 4, with 10 bases in between. This CDR3 comprises 13 residues. Germline V gene data show CDR1 as MNHNY and CDR2 as SVGAGI (reference sequence). In DNA form, the CDR3 reads TGTGCCAGCAGCACCACAGGGAATCAGCCCCAGCATTTT. Translating it yields CASSTTGNQPQHF.

The chain recombines TRBV5-6 with TRBJ2-1; TRBD2 aligns across 9 bases. The CDR3 runs to 16 residues. Trimming at V came to 0 bases and at J to 6 bases, leaving 7 bases not matched to a gene. In germline, CDR1 is SGHDT, CDR2 YYEEEE. The CDR3 reads CASSLERLAGSNEQFF. The CDR3 DNA is TGTGCCAGCAGCTTGGAACGGCTAGCGGGGAGCAATGAGCAGTTCTTC.